This section outlines one T cell receptor (beta chain) sequence together with its context. Its matching antigen is unknown. The data stem from a study of cytomegalovirus exposure and HLA in healthy donors. Both 60 Vbeta primers and 13 Jbeta primers went into the PCR. Assay: immunoSEQ multiplex PCR; the TCRdb copy retains only in-frame clones and omits some. The sample comprises under 150,000 clones, roughly 80% of which are singletons, and around 10% rests with the top ten. Study results and caveats: Across donors, most TCRs were seen rarely, yet some public ones were widespread. A later analysis reportedly found that, within productive TCRs, an Asian-associated ancestry cluster had fewer N-insertions than the mean observed across the roughly 700 donors. Follow-up analysis seemed to connect common viral pathogens with several of the most significant clusters identified.

The sequence was obtained from a woman between 45 and 65 years old in good health and CMV-seropositive. Sequenced input: PBMCs.

The CDR3 here is CASSPLTKGPTNYGYTF. The DNA for the CDR3 is TGTGCCAGCAGTCCCCTCACGAAGGGGCCCACCAACTATGGCTACACCTTC. The chain carries TRBV28 and TRBJ1-2; D may be TRBD1 (5 bases). CDR1 MDHEN and CDR2 SYDVKM come from the germline V gene. Trimming removed 5 bases from V and 2 bases from J, with 21 bases in between. This CDR3 comprises 17 residues.